This TCR beta chain emerged from a study of blood T cell repertoires in COVID-19. TCRdb keeps only in-frame clones here, not all; method: immunoSEQ multiplex PCR. The table records a few hundred thousand clones, roughly four fifths of them present only once. Trimming took 2 bases from V and 4 from J, leaving 7 bases between them. The CDR3 totals 13 residues. The chain employs TRBV12-3 or TRBV12-4 and TRBJ2-3; no clear D gene. The sequence was obtained from a man aged 45-65 years who had recovered from COVID-19. The material sequenced was PBMCs or T cells enriched from blood (not recorded which). The CDR3 loop reads CASSLITADTQYF. The CDR3 coding sequence is TGTGCCAGCAGTTTAATCACAGCAGATACGCAGTATTTT.